The sequence of this T cell receptor beta chain was determined in a study of cytomegalovirus exposure and HLA in healthy donors. Study-wide findings and caveats: Rarity held for most TCR sequences, but there were some public TCRs that occurred in many donors. Cytomegalovirus association was assigned to approximately 160 TCR beta chains. High specificity and sensitivity for cytomegalovirus status were reported for the classifier. That first-cohort TCR clusters tended to co-occur in the 90 to 150 validation repertoires was found in a later analysis.

Only in-frame clones appear in the TCRdb table, and some are missing; sequencing was by immunoSEQ multiplex PCR. The sample carries about 150,000 clones, around 83% recorded once. Trimming cost V 4 bases and J 7 bases; bases outside gene matches: 16. This CDR3 has 16 amino acids. Germline V gives CDR1 SNHLY, CDR2 FYNNEI. This clone was detected a few times. Its antigen remains unknown. Material for sequencing was PBMCs. The source of this sequence is a human donor in good health. The gene calls are TRBV2 and TRBJ2-7, with 7 bases matching TRBD2. The chain's CDR3 is CASSGRSGPGDWEQYF. CDR3 sequence (DNA): TGTGCCAGCAGTGGGCGTAGCGGGCCCGGGGATTGGGAGCAGTACTTC.